The 25 T cell receptor beta chains below were found in one sample sequenced in a study of early T cells in non-severe SARS-CoV-2 infection. TCRdb re-derived calls from the 5' RACE reads in MiXCR, one entry per CDR3 protein. In the table there are about 77,000 distinct CDR3 sequences, about a sixth of which are singletons. Sample: whole blood. The receptors were sampled from an adult who was a healthcare worker with PCR-confirmed SARS-CoV-2 infection or an uninfected control (not recorded which).

A few counts support this clonotype. The chain uses TRBV11-3 and TRBJ2-5; D is ambiguous. This CDR3 spans 15 amino acids. Germline CDR1 SGHNT, CDR2 YENEEA. Trimming stripped 1 base from V and 5 bases from J, with 14 bases between. In nucleotides, the CDR3 is TGTGCCAGCAGCTTAGGACGGGTAGGGTCGGAGACCCAGTACTTC. It encodes CASSLGRVGSETQYF.

V is TRBV9 and J is TRBJ1-1; D may be TRBD1 (6 bases). CDR1 and CDR2 (germline): SGDLS, YYNGEE. Trimming removed 0 bases from V and 4 bases from J, with 10 bases in between. The CDR3 loop spans 14 amino acids. This CDR3 is CASSVVRGGTEAFF. As DNA, the CDR3 is TGTGCCAGCAGCGTAGTAAGAGGGGGCACTGAAGCTTTCTTT.

This clonotype was detected only a few times. The chain employs TRBV5-6 and TRBJ1-5, with D possibly being TRBD1 (5 bases). The germline V gene encodes CDR1 SGHDT and CDR2 YYEEEE. V lost 5 bases to trimming and J lost 7 bases, with 13 bases between them. There are 13 residues in the CDR3. The CDR3 sequence: CASSTIGGQPQHF. The CDR3 bases are TGTGCCAGCAGTACCATTGGGGGACAGCCCCAGCATTTT.

This clonotype has only a few counts. The rearrangement joins TRBV27 to TRBJ2-7; 7 nucleotides agree with TRBD1. V shed 7 bases and J 6 bases; nucleotides not matched to a gene: 18. Germline V gives CDR1 MNHEY, CDR2 SMNVEV (reference sequence). The CDR3 runs 16 residues. This CDR3 reads CASTLKPGQLKTEQYF. In nucleotides, the CDR3 is TGTGCCAGCACCCTGAAACCGGGACAGCTTAAAACCGAGCAGTACTTC.

The chain recombines TRBV20-1 with TRBJ1-2; TRBD1 matches 7 bases. The germline gives CDR1 DFQATT, CDR2 SNEGSKA (reference sequence). The CDR3 extends over 14 amino acids. The J segment lost 2 bases and the V segment lost 0 bases, leaving 3 bases of the junction unmatched. CDR3: CSARDPQGNYGYTF. The CDR3 nucleotides are TGCAGTGCTAGAGATCCACAGGGGAACTATGGCTACACCTTC.

This clonotype was found a few times. V is TRBV5-6 and J is TRBJ2-7; possibly TRBD2 for D (5 bases). The CDR3 loop spans 15 amino acids. Trimming shortened V by 1 base and J by 6 bases, and 17 bases separated the two germline ends. CDR1 and CDR2 from the germline V gene are SGHDT and YYEEEE. The CDR3 is CASSLSGRLLSEQYF. The DNA of the CDR3 is TGTGCCAGCAGCTTGAGTGGGAGACTTCTCTCCGAGCAGTACTTC.

This clonotype was counted a few times. The CDR3 loop reads CASSYSNEQYF. CDR3 coding DNA: TGTGCCAGCAGTTACTCTAACGAGCAGTACTTC. The chain links TRBV6-5 to TRBJ2-7; D gene ambiguous. The germline gives CDR1 MNHEY, CDR2 SVGAGI. The CDR3 has 11 residues. V gave up 0 bases and J gave up 5 bases, with 2 bases separating them.

The table lists this clonotype with a few counts. This rearrangement joins TRBV12-3 or TRBV12-4 to TRBJ2-3; D gene ambiguous. This CDR3 spans 17 amino acids. V was trimmed by 1 base and J by 1 base, leaving 15 bases between them. CDR3 sequence: CASSLEDSPGGTDTQYF. CDR3 bases: TGTGCCAGCAGTTTAGAAGATTCCCCCGGCGGCACAGATACGCAGTATTTT.

The rearrangement uses TRBV6-1 and TRBJ1-1; D is uncertain. The CDR3 contains 13 residues. Trimming pared 2 bases from V and 8 bases from J, leaving 12 bases between. Germline CDR1 MNHNS, CDR2 SASEGT. CDR3 residues: CASSESGPLEAFF. CDR3 nucleotide sequence: TGTGCCAGCAGTGAATCCGGCCCCCTGGAAGCTTTCTTT.

This clonotype has ten or more counts. The chain couples TRBV28 to TRBJ2-3, with D perhaps matching TRBD1 or TRBD2 (6 bases each). Trimming took off 6 bases at V and 3 bases at J, with 16 bases between the two ends. There are 15 residues in the CDR3. Germline assignment: CDR1 MDHEN and CDR2 SYDVKM. Here the CDR3 DNA reads TGTGCCAGCAGGACGGGGGCCCCAGGGACAGATACGCAGTATTTT. Translation gives CASRTGAPGTDTQYF. Complete variable domain (other parts from reference TRBV28 and TRBJ2-3): DVKVTQSSRYLVKRTGEKVFLECVQDMDHENMFWYRQDPGLGLRLIYFSYDVKMKEKGDIPEGYSVSREKKERFSLILESASTNQTSMYLCASRTGAPGTDTQYFGPGTRLTVL.

This clonotype has a count of ten or more. The V gene is TRBV7-2, the J gene TRBJ2-3, with 9 bases fitting TRBD2. V gave up 5 bases and J gave up 8 bases; unmatched junction bases: 11. CDR1 and CDR2 (germline): SGHTA, FQGNSA. There are 15 residues in the CDR3. The CDR3 loop is CASSHGLANTGTQYF. In nucleotides, the CDR3 is TGTGCCAGCAGCCATGGACTAGCGAATACGGGTACGCAGTATTTT.

This clonotype was picked up a small number of times. The V and J genes are TRBV19 and TRBJ1-2, with TRBD1 as a possible D gene (5 bases). Looked up from germline, CDR1 is LNHDA and CDR2 is SQIVND (reference sequence). This CDR3 contains 16 residues. The V gene lost 3 bases and the J gene lost 0 bases, with 14 bases spanning the gap. CDR3 nucleotide sequence: TGTGCCAGTAGTATCCTGGGACGGCAAGCTAACTATGGCTACACCTTC. This gives the protein CASSILGRQANYGYTF.

This clonotype was counted many times. The chain links TRBV27 to TRBJ2-2; D might be TRBD1 (5 bases). The V gene's germline CDR1 is MNHEY and CDR2 SMNVEV (reference sequence). The ends were cut back, 10 bases at V and 4 bases at J, with 19 bases in the middle. CDR3 length equals 15 residues. Here the CDR3 DNA reads TGTGCCACCGGTTACTGGACATTAAGCACCGGGGAGCTGTTTTTT. It specifies CATGYWTLSTGELFF.

CDR3 coding DNA: TGTGCCAGCAGCGTACAAACAGGGTTGAACACTGAAGCTTTCTTT. It is translated as CASSVQTGLNTEAFF. V usage is TRBV9 and J usage is TRBJ1-1; D is possibly TRBD1 (6 bases). The CDR3 covers 15 residues. V was pared by 1 base and J by 0 bases, with 10 bases between. Germline assignment: CDR1 SGDLS and CDR2 YYNGEE.

The J gene is TRBJ2-7, the V gene TRBV3-1; TRBD1 matches 8 bases. The CDR3 consists of 13 residues. The trim removed 9 bases at V and 2 bases at J, leaving 6 bases unmatched. CDR1 LGHDT and CDR2 YNNKEL come from the germline V gene (reference sequence). CDR3 residues: CASRGQGPYEQYF. In nucleotides, the CDR3 is TGTGCCAGTAGAGGACAGGGTCCCTACGAGCAGTACTTC.

This clonotype was counted only a few times. The chain uses TRBV12-3 or TRBV12-4 and TRBJ2-4, with TRBD2 matching 11 bases. The CDR3 contains 16 residues. The V segment lost 5 bases and the J segment 1 base; nucleotides outside the gene matches: 4. CDR3 nucleotide sequence: TGTGCCAGCAGTATTAGCGGGAGGGTGGCCAAAAACATTCAGTACTTC. Translating it yields CASSISGRVAKNIQYF.

This clonotype was counted ten times or more. The chain is built from TRBV2 and TRBJ2-1, with 7 bases aligning to TRBD2. The germline V gene has CDR1 SNHLY and CDR2 FYNNEI. J lost 7 bases, V lost 7 bases, and 4 bases had no gene match. The CDR3 spans 12 residues. The DNA of the CDR3 is TGTGCCAGCACCCTTAGCGGGAATGAGCAGTTCTTC. It translates to CASTLSGNEQFF. The entire variable domain, with the rest obtained from reference TRBV2 and TRBJ2-1, is as follows: EPEVTQTPSHQVTQMGQEVILRCVPISNHLYFYWYRQILGQKVEFLVSFYNNEISEKSEIFDDQFSVERPDGSNFTLKIRSTKLEDSAMYFCASTLSGNEQFFGPGTRLTVL.

This clonotype appeared many times. The V call is TRBV5-1, the J call TRBJ1-5; TRBD1 agrees at 8 bases. Losses at the gene ends were 0 bases for V and 4 bases for J; bases not matched to a gene: 0. From germline, CDR1 is SGHRS and CDR2 YFSETQ. The CDR3 contains 14 residues. The CDR3 DNA reads TGCGCCAGCAGCTTGGGGACAGGGAATCAGCCCCAGCATTTT. Protein product: CASSLGTGNQPQHF.

In this sample, this clonotype turned up a few times. The J gene is TRBJ1-2, the V gene TRBV7-9, with D possibly matching TRBD1 (6 bases). Germline V gene data show CDR1 as SEHNR and CDR2 as FQNEAQ (reference sequence). The length of the CDR3 is 13 residues. V lost 8 bases to trimming and J lost 2 bases, with 12 bases between them. The CDR3 here is CASSRRGNYGYTF. In DNA form, the CDR3 reads TGTGCCAGCTCCCGCAGGGGAAACTATGGCTACACCTTC.

This clonotype counts as medium-sized. The CDR3 DNA reads TGTGCCAGCAGCTCCCGGGGTCGACCGAACACCGGGGAGCTGTTTTTT. The encoded protein is CASSSRGRPNTGELFF. J is TRBJ2-2 and V is TRBV7-6, with a tentative D call TRBD2 (5 bases). CDR3 length: 16 amino acids. V was pared by 4 bases and J by 0 bases, with 12 bases between. Germline V lookup: CDR1 SGHVS, CDR2 FNYEAQ.

This clonotype has only a few counts. This rearrangement joins TRBV5-1 to TRBJ1-1; no reliable D call. The germline V gene has CDR1 SGHRS and CDR2 YFSETQ. The CDR3 totals 16 residues. Trimming left V 3 bases short and J 0 bases short, with 15 bases between. The CDR3 DNA reads as TGCGCCAGCAGCTCCAACCCGCCGGGGATGAACACTGAAGCTTTCTTT. Translated: CASSSNPPGMNTEAFF.

The V call is TRBV20-1, the J call TRBJ2-1; TRBD2 matches at 11 bases. The CDR3 runs to 15 residues. Trimming took 8 bases from V and 5 from J; bases not matched to a gene: 11. In germline, CDR1 is DFQATT, CDR2 SNEGSKA (reference sequence). The CDR3 bases are TGCAGTCCCAAAAGGGCTAGCGGGAGGAACAATGAGCAGTTCTTC. It encodes CSPKRASGRNNEQFF.

The table lists this clonotype with a few counts. The genes are TRBV24-1 and TRBJ2-7, with a tentative D call TRBD1 (6 bases). The V end lost 4 bases, the J end lost 5 bases, and 11 bases lay between the germline ends. Germline-derived CDR1 and CDR2 are KGHDR and SFDVKD. The CDR3 consists of 13 residues. CDR3 nucleotide sequence: TGTGCCACCAGTGACTCCGGGACAAACGAGCAGTACTTC. Protein product: CATSDSGTNEQYF.

This chain uses TRBV25-1 with TRBJ2-7, with D perhaps given as TRBD1 or TRBD2 (5 bases each). Germline V gene lookup returns CDR1 MGHDK and CDR2 SYGVNS. The V end was cut by 3 bases, the J end by 2 bases, with 17 bases between. This CDR3 has 16 residues. CDR3 nucleotides: TGTGCCAGCAGTGAGGGACCGCGATTCGGACCCTACGAGCAGTACTTC. Amino acids: CASSEGPRFGPYEQYF.

The chain is built from TRBV18 and TRBJ1-1; D uncertain. Trimming cost V 4 bases and J 7 bases, with 10 bases left between them. The CDR3 has 12 amino acids. Per germline, CDR1 KGHSH and CDR2 LQKENI. The CDR3 sequence: CASSLDLNEAFF. CDR3 bases: TGTGCCAGCTCACTGGACCTAAATGAAGCTTTCTTT.